These T cell receptor beta chains were read from a single sample in a study of tumor-infiltrating lymphocytes in primary liver carcinoma. MiXCR, applied by TCRdb to the multiplex PCR reads, yields one record per CDR3 protein. Here the sample spans approximately 330,000 distinct CDR3 sequences, 65% being singletons. Sequencing was performed on peripheral blood. The source is a man aged 35 to 55 with primary liver carcinoma and hepatitis B virus infection. The CDR3 runs from the conserved cysteine through the conserved F or W. A D gene is named only where the DNA matches it firmly. Clone size is not always given. Where it is, it says once, few, many or a class for expanded clones.

J: TRBJ2-7; size: many; V: TRBV29-1; length: 17; D: NA; DNA: TGCAGCGTTGCGGGGGAAGCCCCATTACGGAAGCCCTACGAGCAGTACTTC; CDR3: CSVAGEAPLRKPYEQYF
J: TRBJ1-1; size: few; V: TRBV10-3; length: 14; D: TRBD1; DNA: TGTGCCACGAGATCTACAGGGGCGTCCACTGAAGCTTTCTTT; CDR3: CATRSTGASTEAFF
J: TRBJ2-7; size: NA; V: TRBV7-9; length: 15; D: TRBD1; DNA: TGTGCCAGCAGCCGCCCGGGACAGCAAAACTACGAGCAGTACTTC; CDR3: CASSRPGQQNYEQYF
J: TRBJ2-5; size: few; V: TRBV5-7; length: 15; D: TRBD1; DNA: TGTGCCAGCAGGTCCTACAGGGGATGCCAAGAGACCCAGTACTTC; CDR3: CASRSYRGCQETQYF
J: TRBJ1-1; size: once; V: TRBV14; length: 16; D: NA; DNA: TGTACCAGCAGCCAAATAGGGGGGCGGTTCAACACTGAAGCTTTCTTT; CDR3: CTSSQIGGRFNTEAFF
J: TRBJ2-7; size: NA; V: TRBV5-1; length: 13; D: NA; DNA: TGCGCCAGCGGCCACAAAGGAGAAGGCGAGCAGTACTTC; CDR3: CASGHKGEGEQYF
J: TRBJ1-2; size: few; V: TRBV7-9; length: 13; D: TRBD1; DNA: TGTGCCAGCAGCGATACAGGGGGCGGTGGCTACACCTTC; CDR3: CASSDTGGGGYTF
J: TRBJ1-1; size: NA; V: TRBV4-2; length: 15; D: NA; DNA: TGCGCCAGCAGCCAAGGTCTGGGGTTGAACAATGAAGCTTTCTTT; CDR3: CASSQGLGLNNEAFF
J: TRBJ2-7; size: many; V: TRBV6-1; length: 11; D: NA; DNA: TGTGCCACCCGTTGGGGTGACGAGCAGTACTTC; CDR3: CATRWGDEQYF
J: TRBJ2-7; size: NA; V: TRBV6-6; length: 16; D: NA; DNA: TGTGCCAGCTGTTACCTGGAGGCAGGGTATAACATCGAGCAGTACTTC; CDR3: CASCYLEAGYNIEQYF
J: TRBJ2-7; size: many; V: TRBV12-5; length: 17; D: TRBD2; DNA: TGTGCTAGTCGGCATAGACTAGCGGGAGCGGTTAGCTACGAGCAGTACTTC; CDR3: CASRHRLAGAVSYEQYF
J: TRBJ2-2; size: NA; V: TRBV4-3; length: 18; D: NA; DNA: TGCGCCAGCAACCAAGAGGCCGATGATGCAGCGAACACCGGGGAGCTGTTTTTC; CDR3: CASNQEADDAANTGELFF
J: TRBJ2-1; size: NA; V: TRBV5-1; length: 17; D: TRBD2; DNA: TGCGCCAGCAGCTTGTTGGGGGGGACTAGCGGATACAATGAGCAGTTCTTC; CDR3: CASSLLGGTSGYNEQFF
J: TRBJ2-3; size: many; V: TRBV11-2; length: 16; D: NA; DNA: TGTGCCAGCAGCTTAGATCCTGCGGGGATGGGCCATACGCAGTATTTT; CDR3: CASSLDPAGMGHTQYF
J: TRBJ2-1; size: many; V: TRBV29-1; length: 13; D: NA; DNA: TGCAGCGTTGCCTTCCTGGATGGGAGTGAGCAGTTCTTC; CDR3: CSVAFLDGSEQFF
J: TRBJ2-2; size: many; V: TRBV5-4; length: 15; D: NA; DNA: TGTGCCAGCAGTCAGGACCGTCAGGCCACCGGGGAGCTGTTTTTT; CDR3: CASSQDRQATGELFF
J: TRBJ2-3; size: medium-sized; V: TRBV11-2; length: 14; D: TRBD1; DNA: TGTGCCAGCAGCCCGGACAGGGTGACAGATACGCAGTATTTT; CDR3: CASSPDRVTDTQYF
J: TRBJ1-4; size: few; V: TRBV7-9; length: 18; D: NA; DNA: TGTGCCAGCAGCTTTCCAAAGTCCCCTCAAGTAAGCGGTGAAAAACTGTTTTTT; CDR3: CASSFPKSPQVSGEKLFF
J: TRBJ1-3; size: NA; V: TRBV13; length: 12; D: NA; DNA: TGTGCCGCTCAGGGGCCCGGAAACACCATATATTTT; CDR3: CAAQGPGNTIYF